The 29 T cell receptor beta chains in this list originate from one sample, sequenced in a study of human T cells and chemical hapten exposure. The time point: pre-sensitization, week 0. Treatment described: therapeutic diphenylcyclopropenone sensitization with weekly scalp DPC. Using its own MiXCR run on the RACE reads, TCRdb lists one record per CDR3 protein. The table includes more than 50,000 distinct CDR3 sequences, around 7% detected once. The source material was whole blood, sampled in connection with sensitization to the hapten diphenylcyclopropenone (DPC). These receptors came from a young woman with alopecia areata. Some clones in this sample may be carry-over from other donors' samples.

This clonotype was observed at least ten times. The rearrangement joins TRBV29-1 to TRBJ1-1, with 8 bases matching TRBD1. CDR3 size: 12 residues. V lost 0 bases, J lost 11 bases, and 5 bases stayed unmatched. Germline CDR1 SQVTM, CDR2 ANQGSEA. The CDR3 nucleotides are TGCAGCGTTGAAGAGGGGCAGGGGGCCGCTTTCTTT. Translated: CSVEEGQGAAFF.

The chain joins TRBV5-6 to TRBJ1-1; a weak D match, TRBD1 (5 bases). Trimming stripped 1 base from V and 5 bases from J, with 9 bases between. CDR1 and CDR2 from the germline V gene are SGHDT and YYEEEE. The CDR3 covers 13 residues. The CDR3 nucleotides are TGTGCCAGCAGCTTGCAAGGGGTAACTGAAGCTTTCTTT. Translation: CASSLQGVTEAFF.

This clonotype was found many times. J is TRBJ1-4 and V is TRBV27; D is unclear. V dropped 5 bases and J dropped 5 bases, with 15 bases sitting between them. This CDR3 contains 15 residues. Germline CDR1 is MNHEY and CDR2 is SMNVEV (reference sequence). In DNA, the CDR3 is TGTGCCAGCAGTCGGGGTAGTAGGTGGAATGAAAAACTGTTTTTT. Amino acid sequence: CASSRGSRWNEKLFF. The full variable domain, in which reference TRBV27 and TRBJ1-4 provide the parts outside the CDR3, is EAQVTQNPRYLITVTGKKLTVTCSQNMNHEYMSWYRQDPGLGLRQIYYSMNVEVTDKGDVPEGYKVSRKEKRNFPLILESPSPNQTSLYFCASSRGSRWNEKLFFGSGTQLSVL.

This clonotype was seen more than once but under ten times. V gene TRBV27 combines with J gene TRBJ1-5; D perhaps matches TRBD1 (6 bases). V shed 0 bases and J shed 3 bases, with 12 bases lying between them. CDR3 size: 16 residues. Germline V gives CDR1 MNHEY, CDR2 SMNVEV (reference sequence). The CDR3 here is CASSLSPGVNNQPQHF. The CDR3 DNA is TGTGCCAGCAGTTTATCACCAGGGGTGAACAATCAGCCCCAGCATTTT.

This clonotype showed up many times. The gene calls are TRBV20-1 and TRBJ2-7; unclear D gene. Germline CDR1 and CDR2: DFQATT and SNEGSKA (reference sequence). V was clipped by 3 bases and J by 3 bases, with 12 bases between them. The CDR3 spans 13 residues. The CDR3 is CSASQPNYYEQYF. The DNA for the CDR3 is TGCAGTGCTAGTCAACCTAACTACTACGAGCAGTACTTC.

The table lists this clonotype with many counts. CDR3 residues: CASNIRAPPGQNTEAFF. CDR3 nucleotides: TGTGCCAGCAATATTCGCGCCCCACCCGGCCAGAACACTGAAGCTTTCTTT. V and J are TRBV27 and TRBJ1-1; unclear D gene. The germline CDR1 and CDR2 sequences are MNHEY and SMNVEV (reference sequence). The CDR3 covers 17 residues. Trimming removed 7 bases at V and 1 base at J, with 22 bases between.

This clonotype was observed many times. The chain employs TRBV11-2 and TRBJ1-4; 8 bases align to TRBD1. Germline-derived CDR1 and CDR2 are SGHAT and FQNNGV. The CDR3 runs 15 residues. J lost 8 bases, V lost 5 bases, and 10 bases had no gene match. Here the CDR3 DNA reads TGTGCCAGCAGCCCAGGACAGGGAAGAGAAGAAAAACTGTTTTTT. This gives the protein CASSPGQGREEKLFF.

This clonotype was recorded many times. V is TRBV6-5 and J is TRBJ2-7; 11 bases match TRBD2. Trimming took 2 bases from V and 5 from J; bases not matched to a gene: 8. From germline, CDR1 is MNHEY and CDR2 SVGAGI. The CDR3 spans 16 residues. The CDR3 DNA reads TGTGCCAGCAGTTACACAGGGGAACTAGCGGGGGACGAGCAGTACTTC. The encoded protein is CASSYTGELAGDEQYF.

This clonotype occurred a few times. The chain joins TRBV5-1 to TRBJ1-2; 10 positions agree with TRBD1. The CDR3 runs to 17 residues. V was pared by 0 bases and J by 4 bases, with 9 bases of the junction left unmatched. CDR1 and CDR2 from the germline V gene are SGHRS and YFSETQ. This CDR3 is CASSLVPGTGDSYGYTF. CDR3 sequence (DNA): TGCGCCAGCAGCTTGGTTCCCGGGACAGGGGACTCCTATGGCTACACCTTC.

The chain has TRBV19 and TRBJ1-3; 7 nucleotides align to TRBD1. Looked up from germline, CDR1 is LNHDA and CDR2 is SQIVND (reference sequence). J gave up 0 bases and V 6 bases, and 8 bases lay outside the gene matches. The CDR3 consists of 16 residues. The DNA of the CDR3 is TGTGCCAGTAGGAGAGGGGGCGGCAGCTCTGGAAACACCATATATTTT. This gives the protein CASRRGGGSSGNTIYF. Full variable domain (outside the CDR3, taken from reference TRBV19 and TRBJ1-3): DGGITQSPKYLFRKEGQNVTLSCEQNLNHDAMYWYRQDPGQGLRLIYYSQIVNDFQKGDIAEGYSVSREKKESFPLTVTSAQKNPTAFYLCASRRGGGSSGNTIYFGEGSWLTVV.

This clonotype was seen a handful of times. The chain links TRBV5-1 to TRBJ1-1; 7 nucleotides line up with TRBD1. The CDR3 sequence is 14 residues long. V shed 1 base and J 7 bases; nucleotides not matched to a gene: 7. Germline CDR1 SGHRS, CDR2 YFSETQ. The DNA for the CDR3 is TGCGCCAGCAGCTTGAAGACGGGACAGCTTGAAGCTTTCTTT. Its protein product is CASSLKTGQLEAFF.

Remarks on this clonotype: It may be a read error: a sequence one base away is much more abundant. This sequence joins TRBV3-1 and TRBJ1-1; TRBD1 aligns across 9 bases. Germline V gene sequence: CDR1 LGHDT, CDR2 YNNKEL (reference sequence). The CDR3 runs 17 residues. This CDR3 is CASSQGGTGMMNTEAYF. The CDR3 region has the DNA TGTGCCAGCAGCCAGGGGGGGACAGGGATGATGAACACTGAAGCTTACTTT.

This clonotype has a count of ten or more. The rearrangement joins TRBV27 to TRBJ2-3; TRBD2 matches at 12 bases. The CDR3 runs 18 residues. CDR1 is MNHEY, CDR2 SMNVEV, per germline (reference sequence). J lost 2 bases, V lost 6 bases, and 12 bases had no gene match. For the CDR3, the DNA is TGTGCCAGCAGCAGTCTAGCGGGGGGGGGTTTGATCACAGATACGCAGTATTTT. Translation: CASSSLAGGGLITDTQYF.

At least ten counts were recorded for this clonotype. The genes are TRBV6-2 or TRBV6-3 and TRBJ2-6; D assignment may be TRBD1 or TRBD2 (5 bases each). V shed 5 bases and J shed 6 bases, with 20 bases lying between them. Germline CDR1 reads MNHEY; CDR2 reads SVGEGT. This CDR3 is built from 17 residues. DNA of the CDR3: TGTGCCAGCAGTGCGTTTAGTGGGACCTTTGTGGCCAACGTCCTGACTTTC. This encodes CASSAFSGTFVANVLTF.

Only a few counts were recorded for this clonotype. The rearrangement joins TRBV30 to TRBJ2-3; D unresolved. Trimming stripped 0 bases from V and 2 bases from J, with 9 bases between. Germline-derived CDR1 and CDR2 are GTSNPN and SVGIG (reference sequence). CDR3 length equals 14 residues. The CDR3 reads CAWSVTGFTDTQYF. The CDR3 bases are TGTGCCTGGAGTGTAACCGGGTTCACAGATACGCAGTATTTT.

This rearrangement joins TRBV5-1 to TRBJ2-2, with unresolved D. The CDR3 is 15 amino acids. V was pared by 0 bases and J by 7 bases, with 13 bases between. Germline V gene sequence: CDR1 SGHRS, CDR2 YFSETQ. The CDR3 sequence: CASSLGVKDDGELFF. The CDR3 DNA reads as TGCGCCAGCAGCTTGGGAGTGAAAGACGACGGGGAGCTGTTTTTT.

This clonotype was seen a few times. The chain has TRBV30 and TRBJ1-2, with 7 bases that match TRBD1. The length of the CDR3 is 15 residues. From germline, CDR1 is GTSNPN and CDR2 SVGIG (reference sequence). Unmatched junction bases numbered 11, after V lost 5 bases and J lost 2 bases. Here the CDR3 reads CAWGQGGNLNYGYTF. In nucleotides, the CDR3 is TGTGCCTGGGGGCAGGGGGGCAATCTCAACTATGGCTACACCTTC.

This clonotype was seen a few times. The rearrangement uses TRBV6-5 and TRBJ2-5; D is possibly TRBD1 (6 bases). This CDR3 has 16 amino acids. CDR1 and CDR2 from the germline V gene are MNHEY and SVGAGI. With 2 bases removed from V and 5 bases from J, the gap between germline ends came to 18 bases. CDR3 amino acids: CASSYGTQGFGETQYF. In DNA form, the CDR3 reads TGTGCCAGCAGTTACGGAACACAGGGATTTGGCGAGACCCAGTACTTC.

This clonotype was picked up many times. J is TRBJ2-3 and V is TRBV9; a weak D match, TRBD2 (5 bases). V dropped 1 base and J dropped 2 bases, with 17 bases sitting between them. Germline V gene data show CDR1 as SGDLS and CDR2 as YYNGEE. The CDR3 extends over 17 amino acids. CDR3: CASSVSRDPTTTDTQYF. In DNA form, the CDR3 reads TGTGCCAGCAGCGTAAGCCGTGACCCGACTACCACAGATACGCAGTATTTT.

There are many counts of this clonotype. This chain connects TRBV3-1 to TRBJ1-2; 7 bases align to TRBD1. V gave up 1 base and J gave up 1 base; unmatched junction bases: 9. This CDR3 spans 17 amino acids. In germline, CDR1 is LGHDT, CDR2 YNNKEL (reference sequence). This chain's CDR3 is CASSQVLGRDSNYGYTF. CDR3 nucleotides: TGTGCCAGCAGCCAAGTGCTTGGGCGGGACAGTAACTATGGCTACACCTTC.

The chain employs TRBV19 and TRBJ2-7; 7 bases are a match to TRBD2. The V segment lost 4 bases and the J segment 3 bases; nucleotides outside the gene matches: 21. Germline V gives CDR1 LNHDA, CDR2 SQIVND (reference sequence). This CDR3 comprises 19 residues. The CDR3 region is CASSKVAARQGGRLYEQYF. CDR3 DNA: TGTGCCAGTAGTAAGGTCGCAGCCAGGCAGGGAGGGCGCCTCTACGAGCAGTACTTC.

There are many counts of this clonotype. The V and J genes are TRBV6-5 and TRBJ1-6; D remains ambiguous. Germline CDR1 is MNHEY and CDR2 is SVGAGI. The CDR3 covers 13 residues. V lost 5 bases and J lost 4, with 6 bases in between. The CDR3 spells CASSPGYNSPLHF. CDR3 coding DNA: TGTGCCAGCAGTCCGGGGTATAATTCACCCCTCCACTTT.

This clonotype was counted ten times or more. The J gene is TRBJ2-3, the V gene TRBV7-2, with 10 bases identical to TRBD1. Trimming took 5 bases from V and 3 from J; bases not matched to a gene: 5. This CDR3 is 15 amino acids long. Germline lookup yields CDR1 SGHTA and CDR2 FQGNSA. The CDR3 reads CASSRQGAETDTQYF. CDR3 DNA: TGTGCCAGCAGCAGACAGGGGGCCGAGACAGATACGCAGTATTTT.

This clonotype was seen once. This sequence may be a read error, since a much larger clone differs from it by one base. The chain has TRBV7-8 and TRBJ1-1, with 8 bases that match TRBD1. Germline V gene sequence: CDR1 SGHVS, CDR2 FQNEAQ. The CDR3 is 12 residues long. The CDR3 nucleotides are TGTGTCAGCAGCTTAGACAGGGGCGAGGCTTTCTTT. Encoded protein: CVSSLDRGEAFF.

At least ten counts were recorded for this clonotype. The chain couples TRBV6-1 to TRBJ1-6; TRBD1 might be the D (5 bases). Germline-derived CDR1 and CDR2 are MNHNS and SASEGT. Trimming pared 7 bases from V and 8 bases from J, leaving 15 bases between. This CDR3 spans 14 amino acids. The CDR3 spells CASTRDWGYSPLHF. The DNA of the CDR3 is TGTGCCAGCACTCGGGACTGGGGATATTCACCCCTCCACTTT.

This clonotype was counted many times. The CDR3 is CASSQVPWGDASGANVLTF. The CDR3 DNA sequence: TGCGCCAGCAGCCAGGTGCCGTGGGGGGACGCCTCTGGGGCCAACGTCCTGACTTTC. This sequence joins TRBV4-1 and TRBJ2-6; TRBD2 is a possible D gene (6 bases). The CDR3 is 19 residues long. Trimming shortened V by 3 bases and J by 0 bases, and 18 bases separated the two germline ends. The V gene's germline CDR1 is MGHRA and CDR2 YSYEKL.

This clonotype has at least ten counts. This chain uses TRBV2 with TRBJ1-1; TRBD1 is a possible D gene (6 bases). The CDR3 is made up of 15 amino acids. The germline gives CDR1 SNHLY, CDR2 FYNNEI. With 6 bases removed from V and 5 bases from J, the gap between germline ends came to 19 bases. CDR3 sequence (DNA): TGTGCCAGCAGGGGCGTTTTAGGGGGTTGGACTGAAGCTTTCTTT. Protein sequence: CASRGVLGGWTEAFF.

This clonotype was detected many times. The V gene is TRBV12-3 or TRBV12-4, the J gene TRBJ1-2; D gene uncertain. V was shortened by 6 bases and J by 5 bases, with 10 bases between the two germline ends. CDR3 length equals 12 residues. This chain's CDR3 is CASRQREYGYTF. The CDR3 DNA reads as TGTGCCAGCAGACAAAGGGAATATGGCTACACCTTC.

The sample holds many counts of this clonotype. The rearrangement joins TRBV5-5 to TRBJ1-1; tentative D call: TRBD1 (6 bases). This CDR3 contains 11 residues. Germline V CDR1 and CDR2: SGHKS, YYEKEE (reference sequence). Trimming removed 6 bases at V and 11 bases at J, with 14 bases between. CDR3 nucleotides: TGTGCCAGCACCACGGGGAGGGGGGCTTTCTTT. Residues: CASTTGRGAFF.